The clone carrying this T cell receptor (beta chain) was picked up a small number of times. Its matching antigen is unknown. With 5 bases clipped from V and 3 bases from J, the junction kept 10 bases outside the gene matches. CDR1 is SGHTA, CDR2 FQGNSA, per germline. The CDR3 sequence is 17 residues long. The sample belongs to a study of cytomegalovirus exposure and HLA in healthy donors. Study observations and caveats: Association with HLA alleles at 0.05 false discovery rate was found for roughly 17,000 TCR beta sequences in a later analysis. Presence/absence analysis assumed near-uniform sequencing depth across donors. Apart from CMV serostatus, no immune exposure information was available.

PCR was performed using 60 Vbeta and 13 Jbeta primers. Repertoires were generated with immunoSEQ multiplex PCR, while TCRdb's copy carries only in-frame clones and drops some. The repertoire holds around 150,000 clones, with approximately 83% as singletons. Sequenced sample: PBMCs. This sequence originates from a man aged 35 to 55 in good health and CMV-seropositive. The chain uses TRBV7-2 and TRBJ2-1; 10 nucleotides line up with TRBD2. CDR3 coding DNA: TGTGCCAGCAGCCTAACTAGCGGGGCGATACACTACAATGAGCAGTTCTTC. It encodes CASSLTSGAIHYNEQFF.